The clone carrying this TCR beta chain has just one count. The source of the sample is a study of blood T cell repertoires in COVID-19. In the original analysis: It was from reference gene primer amplification that nucleated cell counts were estimated. TCRdb's copy holds only in-frame clones and misses some; the assay was immunoSEQ multiplex PCR. That table furnishes V, J and clone size, whereas the DNA furnished D and trimming. The sample has 250,000 to 400,000 clones; less than 85% are singletons. A PCR-confirmed or clinician-diagnosed COVID-19 case had contacted exposed participants within 2 weeks of entry. Germline V CDR1 and CDR2: LNHDA, SQIVND (reference sequence). Trimming took 5 bases from V and 3 from J; bases not matched to a gene: 2. CDR3 size: 14 residues.

The chain carries TRBV19 and TRBJ1-1, with TRBD1 matching 11 bases. The specimen sequenced was PBMCs or T cells enriched from blood (not recorded which). This receptor was taken from a woman aged 25 to 45 who had been exposed to COVID-19. The DNA of the CDR3 is TGTGCCAGTAGTCCGGGACAGGGGGACACTGAAGCTTTCTTT. Translation gives CASSPGQGDTEAFF.